The 27 T cell receptor beta chains in this list originate from one sample, sequenced in a study of response to subunit inactivated influenza vaccine. A single record per CDR3 protein comes from TCRdb applying MiXCR to the RT-PCR reads. This sample has about 570,000 distinct CDR3 sequences, with around 11% found just once. These data are also associated with another study on T cells expressing NK-cell markers. As reported in that work: UMIs accompanied the 5'RACE template switching by which TCR beta cDNA was made.

The sequencing here drew on PBMCs from blood, taken on the day of vaccination. These TCRs come from a man between 45 and 60 years old who received an inactivated influenza vaccine.

This clonotype has only a few counts. The J gene is TRBJ2-7, the V gene TRBV5-5; D is possibly TRBD2 (7 bases). This CDR3 comprises 16 residues. The V end was cut by 6 bases, the J end by 1 base, with 20 bases between. From germline, CDR1 is SGHKS and CDR2 YYEKEE (reference sequence). CDR3 protein: CASNSGGTSGSYEQYF. The CDR3 nucleotides are TGTGCCAGCAACTCGGGGGGCACCTCGGGTTCCTACGAGCAGTACTTC.

This clonotype has more than one count but fewer than ten. The V call is TRBV13, the J call TRBJ1-2, with D tentatively TRBD1 (5 bases). The CDR3 is 15 amino acids. The V gene lost 8 bases and the J gene lost 0 bases, with 16 bases spanning the gap. CDR1 and CDR2 (germline): PRHDT, FYEKMQ (reference sequence). CDR3 loop: CASSPRGEANYGYTF. CDR3 in DNA: TGTGCCAGCTCCCCTCGGGGGGAAGCTAACTATGGCTACACCTTC.

V gene TRBV7-2 combines with J gene TRBJ2-7; 7 positions match TRBD1. Losses at the gene ends were 4 bases for V and 1 base for J; bases not matched to a gene: 10. This CDR3 region has 16 residues. Germline V gene sequence: CDR1 SGHTA, CDR2 FQGNSA. This CDR3 is CASSSRTGIPSYEQYF. The CDR3 DNA reads as TGTGCCAGCAGCTCCCGGACAGGTATCCCGTCCTACGAGCAGTACTTC.

The gene calls are TRBV12-3 or TRBV12-4 and TRBJ1-6; a weak D match, TRBD1 (6 bases). Trimming removed 7 bases at V and 2 bases at J, with 12 bases between. The CDR3 loop spans 15 amino acids. The chain's CDR3 is CASTPGQTYNSPLHF. The CDR3 DNA reads as TGTGCCAGCACTCCGGGACAAACCTATAATTCACCCCTCCACTTT.

This CDR3 reads CASSSGFHEQYF. The CDR3 DNA sequence: TGTGCCAGCAGCTCGGGGTTCCACGAGCAGTACTTC. This chain connects TRBV7-8 to TRBJ2-7, with D maybe TRBD2 (5 bases). Germline V gene lookup returns CDR1 SGHVS and CDR2 FQNEAQ. The CDR3 has 12 amino acids. Trimming stripped 4 bases from V and 5 bases from J, with 9 bases between.

The chain links TRBV5-1 to TRBJ2-7, with 10 positions matching TRBD2. The CDR3 extends over 16 amino acids. V shed 4 bases and J 0 bases; nucleotides not matched to a gene: 7. Germline V gives CDR1 SGHRS, CDR2 YFSETQ. CDR3 DNA sequence: TGCGCCAGCAGCAAGGGACTAGCGAGGAGCTCCTACGAGCAGTACTTC. Translation gives CASSKGLARSSYEQYF.

This clonotype has a handful of counts. V gene TRBV7-2 combines with J gene TRBJ2-1, with D unclear. Germline CDR1 and CDR2: SGHTA and FQGNSA. The CDR3 spans 15 residues. Trimming left V 2 bases short and J 6 bases short, with 14 bases between. CDR3 amino acids: CASSLWPGSPNEQFF. In nucleotides, the CDR3 is TGTGCCAGCAGCTTATGGCCTGGGTCCCCCAATGAGCAGTTCTTC.

The chain joins TRBV11-2 to TRBJ2-1; no definite D call. The CDR3 totals 15 residues. V lost 6 bases, J lost 10 bases, and 22 bases lay in between. Per germline, CDR1 SGHAT and CDR2 FQNNGV. The CDR3, as DNA: TGTGCCAGCAGGCACCCGGGCCCCTTCGGCTCGGAGCAGTTCTTC. It yields the protein CASRHPGPFGSEQFF.

This sequence joins TRBV11-2 and TRBJ1-6; no clear D gene. Germline values: CDR1 SGHAT, CDR2 FQNNGV. Trimming took off 3 bases at V and 6 bases at J, with 9 bases between the two ends. The CDR3 is made up of 14 amino acids. The CDR3 loop is CASSFARSNSPLHF. The CDR3, as DNA: TGTGCCAGCAGCTTCGCCAGGTCTAATTCACCCCTCCACTTT.

This clonotype was detected a few times. The chain is built from TRBV5-1 and TRBJ2-3, with 9 nucleotides matching TRBD2. CDR3 size: 16 residues. The J segment lost 4 bases and the V segment lost 0 bases, leaving 6 bases of the junction unmatched. The V gene's germline CDR1 is SGHRS and CDR2 YFSETQ. In DNA form, the CDR3 reads TGCGCCAGCAGCTTGGAAGTTAGCGGGAGCTCAGATACGCAGTATTTT. Protein sequence: CASSLEVSGSSDTQYF.

This clonotype was detected a few times. The chain recombines TRBV20-1 with TRBJ1-5, with D unclear. Germline V lookup: CDR1 DFQATT, CDR2 SNEGSKA (reference sequence). V was clipped by 4 bases and J by 5 bases, with 12 bases between them. The length of the CDR3 is 13 residues. The CDR3 is CSAKFPRDQPQHF. CDR3 bases: TGCAGTGCTAAGTTTCCTAGGGATCAGCCCCAGCATTTT.

This clonotype was seen repeatedly, ten times or more. The chain carries TRBV4-3 and TRBJ1-1; D uncertain. V was cut by 0 bases and J by 4 bases, with 6 bases left in between. This CDR3 contains 13 residues. Germline assignment: CDR1 LGHNA and CDR2 YSLEER. The CDR3 DNA sequence: TGCGCCAGCAGCCAAGAAGAATCCACTGAAGCTTTCTTT. Translation gives CASSQEESTEAFF.

This clonotype has just a few counts. This sequence joins TRBV27 and TRBJ1-6, with TRBD1 matching over 9 bases. CDR1 and CDR2 (germline): MNHEY, SMNVEV (reference sequence). Germline trimming cut 5 bases from V and 6 bases from J; bases unmatched to any gene: 8. CDR3 size: 16 residues. CDR3: CASSPGTGMGNSPLHF. In DNA, the CDR3 is TGTGCCAGCAGTCCAGGGACAGGGATGGGTAATTCACCCCTCCACTTT.

This rearrangement joins TRBV20-1 to TRBJ2-5; D ambiguous. CDR1 is DFQATT, CDR2 SNEGSKA, per germline (reference sequence). Trimming took off 3 bases at V and 2 bases at J, with 13 bases between the two ends. The CDR3 is made up of 14 amino acids. CDR3 loop: CSASSAMGQETQYF. In DNA, the CDR3 is TGCAGTGCTAGCTCAGCGATGGGACAAGAGACCCAGTACTTC.

At least ten counts were recorded for this clonotype. The chain recombines TRBV13 with TRBJ2-3; TRBD2 aligns across 12 bases. CDR3 size: 24 residues. The V gene's germline CDR1 is PRHDT and CDR2 FYEKMQ (reference sequence). V dropped 0 bases and J dropped 3; count of bases not matched to a gene: 25. CDR3 sequence reads: CASSLGGRSSTLAGGGGATDTQYF. The CDR3 region has the DNA TGTGCCAGCAGCTTAGGAGGTCGGTCCTCAACACTAGCGGGAGGTGGTGGTGCTACAGATACGCAGTATTTT.

This clonotype was seen a few times. The V and J genes are TRBV6-2 or TRBV6-3 and TRBJ2-7; 8 nucleotides line up with TRBD1. The germline CDR1 and CDR2 sequences are MNHEY and SVGEGT. V shed 3 bases and J 3 bases; nucleotides not matched to a gene: 4. The CDR3 is 14 amino acids. CDR3 protein: CASSYPDRGYEQYF. The CDR3 DNA reads TGTGCCAGCAGTTATCCCGACAGGGGCTACGAGCAGTACTTC.

In its sample, this clonotype was seen a few times. The V and J genes are TRBV4-2 and TRBJ1-1; D unresolved. The germline V gene has CDR1 LGHNA and CDR2 YNFKEQ. V dropped 0 bases and J dropped 1 base, with 6 bases sitting between them. This CDR3 has 14 residues. DNA of the CDR3: TGTGCCAGCAGCCAAGAAGGACCGAACACTGAAGCTTTCTTT. Protein: CASSQEGPNTEAFF.

This chain joins TRBV4-2 and TRBJ2-2; the D is unclear. This CDR3 is 15 amino acids long. Germline-derived CDR1 and CDR2 are LGHNA and YNFKEQ. V was shortened by 0 bases and J by 5 bases, with 10 bases between the two germline ends. DNA for the CDR3: TGTGCCAGCAGCCAAGATAGGCGGCGAACCGGGGAGCTGTTTTTT. The encoded protein is CASSQDRRRTGELFF.

This clonotype was counted only a few times. The rearrangement links TRBV6-1 to TRBJ1-5, with TRBD1 identical over 7 bases. Germline V gives CDR1 MNHNS, CDR2 SASEGT. The CDR3 sequence is 16 residues long. V lost 6 bases and J lost 6; bases outside the gene matches: 14. The CDR3 here is CASRPWDSGEGQPQHF. The CDR3 coding sequence is TGTGCCAGCAGGCCCTGGGACAGTGGAGAAGGTCAGCCCCAGCATTTT.

This clonotype was seen a few times. The chain combines TRBV7-9 with TRBJ2-1; TRBD2 is a possible D gene (6 bases). Germline V gives CDR1 SEHNR, CDR2 FQNEAQ (reference sequence). V was trimmed by 1 base and J by 1 base, leaving 11 bases between them. This CDR3 spans 16 amino acids. The CDR3 DNA follows: TGTGCCAGCAGCTTAGTGTCTGCGGGGTCCTACAATGAGCAGTTCTTC. Encoded protein: CASSLVSAGSYNEQFF.

The chain is built from TRBV20-1 and TRBJ2-3; TRBD1 is a possible D gene (6 bases). With 5 bases removed from V and 0 bases from J, the gap between germline ends came to 27 bases. Looked up from germline, CDR1 is DFQATT and CDR2 is SNEGSKA (reference sequence). This CDR3 has 19 residues. As DNA, the CDR3 is TGCAGTGCTTTTTTCTTTAGGGCAGGGGAGACTGCTAGCACAGATACGCAGTATTTT. Translated: CSAFFFRAGETASTDTQYF.

Only a few counts were recorded for this clonotype. A much larger clone sits a single nucleotide away, making a read error possible. The V and J genes are TRBV7-2 and TRBJ2-2; the D is unclear. This CDR3 contains 15 residues. Germline V CDR1 and CDR2: SGHTA, FQGNSA. V lost 0 bases, J lost 12 bases, and 17 bases lay in between. CDR3 protein: CASSLAVTQVGQLFF. CDR3 nucleotide sequence: TGTGCCAGCAGCTTAGCAGTAACGCAGGTTGGGCAGCTGTTTTTT. The variable domain in full, completed from reference TRBV7-2 and TRBJ2-2, reads GAGVSQSPSNKVTEKGKDVELRCDPISGHTALYWYRQSLGQGLEFLIYFQGNSAPDKSGLPSDRFSAERTGGSVSTLTIQRTQQEDSAVYLCASSLAVTQVGQLFFGEGSRLTVL.

In its sample, this clonotype was seen a few times. The chain recombines TRBV24-1 with TRBJ2-7, with 9 positions matching TRBD2. V gave up 2 bases and J gave up 6 bases; unmatched junction bases: 1. Germline loops: CDR1 KGHDR, CDR2 SFDVKD. The CDR3 sequence is 13 residues long. The CDR3 loop is CATSDWTSAEQYF. The CDR3 DNA sequence: TGTGCCACCAGTGATTGGACTAGCGCCGAGCAGTACTTC.

This clonotype was seen at least ten times. V usage is TRBV20-1 and J usage is TRBJ2-7; TRBD1 aligns across 9 bases. The CDR3 extends over 16 amino acids. Germline V gene data show CDR1 as DFQATT and CDR2 as SNEGSKA (reference sequence). Unmatched junction bases numbered 15, after V lost 6 bases and J lost 3 bases. The CDR3 nucleotides read TGCAGTGCACGGGCCCCTCGGGACAGGGCGATCTACGAGCAGTACTTC. Its protein is CSARAPRDRAIYEQYF.

V gene TRBV20-1 combines with J gene TRBJ2-1, with TRBD2 as a possible D gene (6 bases). Per the germline V gene, CDR1 is DFQATT and CDR2 is SNEGSKA (reference sequence). This CDR3 is built from 16 residues. Between the trimmed V and J ends, which lost 3 bases and 3 bases, there was a span of 18 bases. CDR3 DNA: TGCAGTGCTAGGGGAAACCGGGACTCAAACTACAATGAGCAGTTCTTC. Translation: CSARGNRDSNYNEQFF.

This clonotype was recorded many times. The chain carries TRBV20-1 and TRBJ1-1; TRBD1 matches 11 bases. CDR3 length equals 16 residues. With 0 bases clipped from V and 4 bases from J, the junction kept 7 bases outside the gene matches. In germline, CDR1 is DFQATT, CDR2 SNEGSKA (reference sequence). The CDR3 is CSARDGTGGYITEAFF. In DNA form, the CDR3 reads TGCAGTGCTAGAGACGGGACAGGGGGTTATATCACTGAAGCTTTCTTT.

The chain combines TRBV28 with TRBJ1-1; D is unclear. The germline gives CDR1 MDHEN, CDR2 SYDVKM. V lost 4 bases and J lost 3, with 6 bases in between. The CDR3 length is 12 residues. DNA for the CDR3: TGTGCCAGCAGTTACCCATACACTGAAGCTTTCTTT. Translated, it gives CASSYPYTEAFF. The whole variable domain, filled in from reference TRBV28 and TRBJ1-1, reads DVKVTQSSRYLVKRTGEKVFLECVQDMDHENMFWYRQDPGLGLRLIYFSYDVKMKEKGDIPEGYSVSREKKERFSLILESASTNQTSMYLCASSYPYTEAFFGQGTRLTVV.